These 32 T cell receptor beta chains came from one sample sequenced in a study of cytomegalovirus exposure and HLA in healthy donors. A multiplex PCR was run with 60 Vbeta primers and 13 Jbeta primers. TCRdb keeps only in-frame clones here, not all; method: immunoSEQ multiplex PCR. The repertoire holds some 90,000 clones, about two thirds seen once, with roughly 2.7% in the top ten. Sequenced sample: PBMCs. The origin of the receptors is a man in his fifties or sixties in good health and CMV-seronegative.

The chain is built from TRBV28 and TRBJ1-5; tentative D call: TRBD1 (5 bases). CDR1 and CDR2 from the germline V gene are MDHEN and SYDVKM. This CDR3 region has 12 residues. Trimming took off 6 bases at V and 5 bases at J, with 8 bases between the two ends. In nucleotides, the CDR3 is TGTGCCAGCAGCACAGGTTATCAGCCCCAGCATTTT. Residues: CASSTGYQPQHF.

The CDR3 sequence: CSVGGQGHYGYTF. CDR3 coding DNA: TGCAGCGTGGGGGGACAGGGGCACTATGGCTACACCTTC. V usage is TRBV29-1 and J usage is TRBJ1-2; 10 bases agree with TRBD1. The CDR3 has 13 residues. The germline V gene has CDR1 SQVTM and CDR2 ANQGSEA. V gave up 6 bases and J gave up 3 bases; unmatched junction bases: 4.

As DNA, the CDR3 is TGTGCCAGCAGTTACGGGGACAGGATAGGCTACACCTTC. It specifies CASSYGDRIGYTF. The chain employs TRBV6-5 and TRBJ1-2; 8 bases align to TRBD1. CDR3 length equals 13 residues. V trimming: 2 bases; J trimming: 8 bases; junction bases outside the gene matches: 4. Germline CDR1 reads MNHEY; CDR2 reads SVGAGI.

This clone turned up a few times. The chain couples TRBV19 to TRBJ2-3; 8 bases are shared with TRBD2. The CDR3 spans 14 residues. Germline lookup yields CDR1 LNHDA and CDR2 SQIVND (reference sequence). The V segment lost 4 bases and the J segment 2 bases; nucleotides outside the gene matches: 2. The CDR3 region is CASSSGGFTDTQYF. In DNA, the CDR3 is TGTGCCAGTAGTAGCGGGGGGTTCACAGATACGCAGTATTTT.

The V call is TRBV4-3, the J call TRBJ2-4; no firm D call. Germline values: CDR1 LGHNA, CDR2 YSLEER. The V gene lost 0 bases and the J gene lost 6 bases, with 12 bases spanning the gap. There are 15 residues in the CDR3. CDR3: CASSQDSSSGNIQYF. DNA of the CDR3: TGCGCCAGCAGCCAAGATTCCAGTTCGGGAAACATTCAGTACTTC.

This clone was seen a handful of times. The same CDR3 is also encoded by other DNA sequences in this sample. This rearrangement joins TRBV4-1 to TRBJ1-5; 9 bases align to TRBD1. V shed 3 bases and J 4 bases; nucleotides not matched to a gene: 4. The CDR3 is made up of 15 amino acids. Germline V gene lookup returns CDR1 MGHRA and CDR2 YSYEKL. The CDR3 nucleotides are TGCGCCAGCAGCCACGGGACAGGGCGGAATCAGCCCCAGCATTTT. Its protein product is CASSHGTGRNQPQHF.

This clone was seen a handful of times. The chain couples TRBV5-1 to TRBJ1-2; D is perhaps TRBD1 (5 bases). CDR3 length: 14 residues. In germline, CDR1 is SGHRS, CDR2 YFSETQ. Trimming removed 3 bases from V and 7 bases from J, with 16 bases in between. The CDR3 region has the DNA TGCGCCAGCAGCTCGGAGGGGCGATCTTCTGGCTACACCTTC. It yields the protein CASSSEGRSSGYTF. Using reference TRBV5-1 and TRBJ1-2 for the parts outside the CDR3, the full variable domain is KAGVTQTPRYLIKTRGQQVTLSCSPISGHRSVSWYQQTPGQGLQFLFEYFSETQRNKGNFPGRFSGRQFSNSRSEMNVSTLELGDSALYLCASSSEGRSSGYTFGSGTRLTVV.

This clone was detected once. This rearrangement joins TRBV29-1 to TRBJ2-2; D is unresolved. V gave up 6 bases and J gave up 0 bases, with 8 bases separating them. The CDR3 extends over 13 amino acids. In germline, CDR1 is SQVTM, CDR2 ANQGSEA. For the CDR3, the DNA is TGCAGCGTCAGTCAGGCGAACACCGGGGAGCTGTTTTTT. Translating gives CSVSQANTGELFF.

The gene calls are TRBV4-3 and TRBJ1-3; maybe TRBD1 (5 bases). The CDR3 is made up of 13 amino acids. Germline CDR1 is LGHNA and CDR2 is YSLEER. Trimming took off 3 bases at V and 7 bases at J, with 10 bases between the two ends. The DNA of the CDR3 is TGCGCCAGCAGCCAGGACACAGGCAACACCATATATTTT. Amino acids: CASSQDTGNTIYF.

This chain links TRBV4-2 with TRBJ1-6, with 7 bases lining up with TRBD1. This CDR3 has 16 residues. V lost 4 bases and J lost 7; bases outside the gene matches: 10. CDR1 LGHNA and CDR2 YNFKEQ come from the germline V gene. The CDR3 loop is CASSRTTGTVNSPLHF. The CDR3 nucleotides are TGTGCCAGCAGCCGCACCACCGGGACAGTCAATTCACCCCTCCACTTT.

The table lists this clone with a few counts. This sequence joins TRBV5-1 and TRBJ1-2; D not resolved. Trimming shortened V by 3 bases and J by 4 bases, and 7 bases separated the two germline ends. The CDR3 consists of 12 residues. Germline CDR1 is SGHRS and CDR2 is YFSETQ. The CDR3 loop is CASSSTTYGYTF. In nucleotides, the CDR3 is TGCGCCAGCAGCTCGACAACCTATGGCTACACCTTC.

J is TRBJ1-4 and V is TRBV20-1; D gene unclear. Germline V gives CDR1 DFQATT, CDR2 SNEGSKA (reference sequence). The CDR3 spans 11 residues. CDR3 loop: CIGVTNEKLFF. Written as DNA, the CDR3 is TGCATAGGAGTAACTAATGAAAAACTGTTTTTT.

The rearrangement joins TRBV19 to TRBJ2-3; 7 bases fit TRBD2. The CDR3 spans 19 residues. The ends lost 3 bases at V and 0 bases at J; junction bases unmatched: 15. Germline CDR1 reads LNHDA; CDR2 reads SQIVND (reference sequence). The CDR3 is CASSIPRAGVAYSTDTQYF. CDR3 DNA: TGTGCCAGTAGTATCCCAAGGGCGGGGGTTGCCTATAGCACAGATACGCAGTATTTT.

In its sample, this clone was seen a few times. The chain is built from TRBV10-3 and TRBJ2-1, with 14 bases aligning to TRBD2. The CDR3 is made up of 17 amino acids. Germline-derived CDR1 and CDR2 are ENHRY and SYGVKD. With 7 bases clipped from V and 9 bases from J, the junction kept 14 bases outside the gene matches. The CDR3 sequence is CAINDGGTSGSVSEQFF. As DNA, the CDR3 is TGTGCCATCAACGATGGCGGGACTAGCGGGAGTGTGAGTGAGCAGTTCTTC.

This chain connects TRBV2 to TRBJ1-1; D uncertain. V was clipped by 6 bases and J by 1 base, with 9 bases between them. The CDR3 has 13 residues. In germline, CDR1 is SNHLY, CDR2 FYNNEI. Here the CDR3 DNA reads TGTGCCAGCAGAAAAGAACAGAACACTGAAGCTTTCTTT. Its protein is CASRKEQNTEAFF.

This chain uses TRBV7-2 with TRBJ2-1; D is unclear. The CDR3 spans 13 residues. V dropped 5 bases and J dropped 9 bases, with 14 bases sitting between them. Germline values: CDR1 SGHTA, CDR2 FQGNSA. CDR3 nucleotides: TGTGCCAGCAGCCGACCTAGGATCCCTGAGCAGTTCTTC. Its translation: CASSRPRIPEQFF.

This clone has a single count. The J gene is TRBJ2-7, the V gene TRBV21-1; the table names TRBD1, a call not compared with the DNA. TRBV21-1 is a pseudogene locus. The length of the CDR3 is 15 residues. CDR3 region: CASSKTGTDDYEQYV. The DNA of the CDR3 is TGTGCCAGCAGCAAAACAGGGACCGACGATTACGAGCAGTACGTC.

The V gene is TRBV6-5, the J gene TRBJ1-1; D gene unclear. This CDR3 comprises 13 residues. Germline V gene sequence: CDR1 MNHEY, CDR2 SVGAGI. The germline V and J ends were trimmed by 7 bases and 5 bases, with 14 bases remaining between them. The CDR3 nucleotides are TGTGCCAGCAATTCGGGTCAAGTAACTGAAGCTTTCTTT. Translated: CASNSGQVTEAFF.

The chain has TRBV7-9 and TRBJ1-4, with D perhaps matching TRBD1 (6 bases). CDR3 length: 16 residues. Germline CDR1 is SEHNR and CDR2 is FQNEAQ (reference sequence). The germline V and J ends were trimmed by 1 base and 3 bases, with 12 bases remaining between them. The CDR3 is CASSLVWGQSNEKLFF. DNA of the CDR3: TGTGCCAGCAGCTTAGTCTGGGGGCAGTCTAATGAAAAACTGTTTTTT.

This CDR3 is CASSIDRRAYGYTF. CDR3 DNA sequence: TGTGCCAGTAGTATAGATCGCAGGGCCTATGGCTACACCTTC. V usage is TRBV19 and J usage is TRBJ1-2; weak D call: TRBD1 (5 bases). The CDR3 has 14 amino acids. V dropped 0 bases and J dropped 4 bases, with 9 bases sitting between them. CDR1 is LNHDA, CDR2 SQIVND, per germline (reference sequence). Filled out from reference TRBV19 and TRBJ1-2, the complete variable domain reads DGGITQSPKYLFRKEGQNVTLSCEQNLNHDAMYWYRQDPGQGLRLIYYSQIVNDFQKGDIAEGYSVSREKKESFPLTVTSAQKNPTAFYLCASSIDRRAYGYTFGSGTRLTVV.

V and J are TRBV15 and TRBJ1-4; tentative D call: TRBD1 (5 bases). In germline, CDR1 is LNHNV, CDR2 YYDKDF (reference sequence). This CDR3 spans 16 amino acids. V lost 0 bases to trimming and J lost 7 bases, with 15 bases between them. CDR3 residues: CATSRDISGFAEKLFF. As DNA, the CDR3 is TGTGCCACCAGCAGAGATATTTCAGGGTTCGCTGAAAAACTGTTTTTT.

A single count supports this clone. The genes are TRBV30 and TRBJ2-4; TRBD2 matches 9 bases. V trimming: 0 bases; J trimming: 1 base; junction bases outside the gene matches: 4. CDR1 GTSNPN and CDR2 SVGIG come from the germline V gene (reference sequence). CDR3 size: 16 residues. The chain's CDR3 is CAWSVGAGGAKNIQYF. CDR3 in DNA: TGTGCCTGGAGTGTAGGAGCGGGGGGTGCCAAAAACATTCAGTACTTC.

The chain couples TRBV25-1 to TRBJ2-7; D is undetermined. In germline, CDR1 is MGHDK, CDR2 SYGVNS. CDR3 length equals 12 residues. Trimming shortened V by 4 bases and J by 9 bases, and 13 bases separated the two germline ends. The CDR3 here is CASSGHSQRQYF. For the CDR3, the DNA is TGTGCCAGCAGTGGACACAGTCAAAGGCAGTACTTC.

The chain recombines TRBV6-1 with TRBJ2-7; tentative D call: TRBD1 (5 bases). From germline, CDR1 is MNHNS and CDR2 SASEGT. This CDR3 has 14 residues. V was shortened by 4 bases and J by 3 bases, with 13 bases between the two germline ends. This CDR3 is CASSVGQGHYEQYF. In nucleotides, the CDR3 is TGTGCCAGCAGTGTTGGGCAGGGCCACTACGAGCAGTACTTC.

In this sample, this clone turned up a few times. V is TRBV16 and J is TRBJ2-5, with TRBD1 matching 9 bases. CDR1 KGHSY and CDR2 FQNENV come from the germline V gene. V trimming: 5 bases; J trimming: 2 bases; junction bases outside the gene matches: 3. This CDR3 region has 14 residues. Written as DNA, the CDR3 is TGTGCCAGCAGCGGCGGACAGGGGCAAGAGACCCAGTACTTC. Protein sequence: CASSGGQGQETQYF.

The genes are TRBV4-1 and TRBJ2-5; the D is unclear. V was clipped by 0 bases and J by 4 bases, with 18 bases between them. The CDR3 loop spans 17 amino acids. Germline-derived CDR1 and CDR2 are MGHRA and YSYEKL. For the CDR3, the DNA is TGCGCCAGCAGCCAAGATGGAGTAGTAGGAGTTGCAGAGACCCAGTACTTC. It translates to CASSQDGVVGVAETQYF.

The genes are TRBV6-5 and TRBJ2-5; TRBD1 might be the D (5 bases). This CDR3 has 14 amino acids. Germline V gene lookup returns CDR1 MNHEY and CDR2 SVGAGI. Trimming removed 2 bases at V and 5 bases at J, with 12 bases between. CDR3 nucleotides: TGTGCCAGCAGTTACGCCAGGTCAGGGGAGACCCAGTACTTC. It encodes CASSYARSGETQYF.

The chain carries TRBV30 and TRBJ2-3, with D maybe TRBD2 (5 bases). CDR3 length: 14 amino acids. Germline V gives CDR1 GTSNPN, CDR2 SVGIG (reference sequence). V lost 6 bases, J lost 0 bases, and 13 bases lay in between. CDR3 loop: CACGSAFSTDTQYF. CDR3 DNA: TGTGCCTGTGGGAGCGCGTTTAGCACAGATACGCAGTATTTT.

The table lists this clone with a few counts. V gene TRBV19 combines with J gene TRBJ2-7; 7 bases map to TRBD1. CDR3 length: 14 amino acids. Germline V lookup: CDR1 LNHDA, CDR2 SQIVND (reference sequence). Unmatched junction bases numbered 5, after V lost 4 bases and J lost 2 bases. CDR3 DNA: TGTGCCAGTAGTACCCAGACAGGGCCCTACGAGCAGTACTTC. Translated: CASSTQTGPYEQYF.

The chain carries TRBV4-3 and TRBJ1-2; D unresolved. V lost 2 bases to trimming and J lost 4 bases, with 8 bases between them. The germline V gene encodes CDR1 LGHNA and CDR2 YSLEER. This CDR3 has 13 residues. The CDR3 nucleotides are TGCGCCAGCAGCCAACGAGAGAGCTATGGCTACACCTTC. This sequence encodes CASSQRESYGYTF.

A note on this clone: The CDR3 ends on some other residue instead of the conserved phenylalanine or tryptophan, so this is likely a read error. The chain joins TRBV7-2 to TRBJ1-5; no firm D call. Looked up from germline, CDR1 is SGHTA and CDR2 is FQGNSA. Trimming stripped 1 base from V and 4 bases from J, with 8 bases between. The CDR3 contains 14 residues. The DNA of the CDR3 is TGTGCCAGCAGCTTAGGACTGAATAATCAGCCCCAGCATGTT. It yields the protein CASSLGLNNQPQHV.

This chain links TRBV19 with TRBJ2-1, with TRBD1 identical over 9 bases. After removal of 8 bases from V and 4 bases from J, the junction contained 9 bases not matched to a gene. CDR3 size: 15 residues. Germline V gene lookup returns CDR1 LNHDA and CDR2 SQIVND (reference sequence). The CDR3 reads CASGTEDRGYNEQFF. Here the CDR3 DNA reads TGTGCCAGTGGCACAGAGGACAGGGGATACAATGAGCAGTTCTTC.